This T cell receptor beta chain stems from a study of blood T cells in healthy people across ages. General study points: Long-lived and aged donors differed, with more naive CD4+ cells and higher diversity in the long-lived. Any changes in expanded clonotypes were possibly confounded, as donor CMV status remained unknown. TCR beta diversity correlated strongly with naive T cell percentage.

PCR was performed a second time for roughly 7 to 12 cycles using a sample-barcoded 5' primer and a J-beta primer mix. Via MiXCR, TCRdb re-called the 5' RACE reads, giving one row per CDR3 protein. The table includes approximately 1,700,000 distinct CDR3 sequences, roughly 43% detected once. As for this clonotype: The antigen remains undetermined.

In germline, CDR1 is DFQATT, CDR2 SNEGSKA (reference sequence). V shed 6 bases and J shed 2 bases, with 7 bases lying between them. CDR3 length: 11 residues. Total RNA amounts of at least 5.5 micrograms were extracted per sample. The chain has TRBV20-1 and TRBJ2-5; D gene unclear. The sequenced sample consisted of blood. The sequence was collected from a human donor in good health. The CDR3 is CSAPQQETQYF. The CDR3 nucleotides read TGCAGTGCCCCGCAACAAGAGACCCAGTACTTC.